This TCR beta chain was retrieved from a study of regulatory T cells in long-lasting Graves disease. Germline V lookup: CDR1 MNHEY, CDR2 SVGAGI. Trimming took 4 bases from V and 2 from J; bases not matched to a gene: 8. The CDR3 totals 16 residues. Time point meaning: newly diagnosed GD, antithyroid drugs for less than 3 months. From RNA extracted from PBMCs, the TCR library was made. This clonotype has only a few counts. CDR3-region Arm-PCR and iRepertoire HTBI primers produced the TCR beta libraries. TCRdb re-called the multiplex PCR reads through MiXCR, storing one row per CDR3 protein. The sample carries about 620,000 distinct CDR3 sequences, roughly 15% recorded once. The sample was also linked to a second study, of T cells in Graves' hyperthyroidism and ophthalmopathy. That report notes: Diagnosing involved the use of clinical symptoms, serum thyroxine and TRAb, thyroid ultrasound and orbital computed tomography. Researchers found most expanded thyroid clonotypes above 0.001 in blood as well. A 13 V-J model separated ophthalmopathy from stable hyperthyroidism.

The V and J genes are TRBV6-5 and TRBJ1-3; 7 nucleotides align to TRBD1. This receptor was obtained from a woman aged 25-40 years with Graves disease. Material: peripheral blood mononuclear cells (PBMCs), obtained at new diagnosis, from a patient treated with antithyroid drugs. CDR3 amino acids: CASSSKTGTAGNTIYF. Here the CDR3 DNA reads TGTGCCAGCAGTTCTAAAACCGGGACAGCTGGAAACACCATATATTTT.